This T cell receptor beta chain derives from a study of blood T cell repertoires in COVID-19. TCRdb's table, derived via immunoSEQ multiplex PCR, lists solely in-frame clones and lacks some. The sample shows 70,000 or so clones, around 90% of them seen only once. Germline lookup yields CDR1 SGHRS and CDR2 YFSETQ. CDR3 size: 15 residues. V trimming: 4 bases; J trimming: 7 bases; junction bases outside the gene matches: 10. The sample was peripheral blood. The clonotype was recovered from a woman in her 50s with acute or convalescent COVID-19. V and J are TRBV5-1 and TRBJ2-5, with 10 bases fitting TRBD2. As DNA, the CDR3 is TGCGCCAGCAGCCCGCGGACTAGCGGAGCCGGGACCCAGTACTTC. This translates into CASSPRTSGAGTQYF. Looking up the rest from reference TRBV5-1 and TRBJ2-5 gives the full variable domain: KAGVTQTPRYLIKTRGQQVTLSCSPISGHRSVSWYQQTPGQGLQFLFEYFSETQRNKGNFPGRFSGRQFSNSRSEMNVSTLELGDSALYLCASSPRTSGAGTQYFGPGTRLLVL.